The entry below gives a single T cell receptor beta chain sequence along with its context. The data belong to a study of fetal regulatory T cell absence and autoimmunity. The method was immunoSEQ multiplex PCR; TCRdb's version includes in-frame clones alone and lacks a portion of them. The sample consists of 95,000 or so clones, roughly 78% of them appearing once. This CDR3 has 16 residues. Germline CDR1 and CDR2: SGHAT and FQNNGV. V lost 2 bases, J lost 3 bases, and 9 bases stayed unmatched. The sequence was collected from a male donor with IPEX syndrome. The chain has TRBV11-2 and TRBJ2-7, with TRBD1 matching over 8 bases. Input material: pancreas tissue. DNA for the CDR3: TGTGCCAGCAGCTTATTCAGCGGACAGGGTCTCTACGAGCAGTACTTC. It specifies CASSLFSGQGLYEQYF.